The rows below give T cell receptor beta chains drawn from one sample of a study of T cell repertoires in aging, cancer and after chemotherapy. TCRdb reanalysed the multiplex PCR reads using MiXCR and keeps one entry per CDR3 protein. The table includes 300 to 350 distinct CDR3 sequences, around 20% detected once. Input material: blood. Receptors originate from a human donor with a blood cancer. CDR3s include the opening cysteine and the closing phenylalanine or tryptophan. The D gene is left open where the match is weak. The size entry is marked missing in some rows and otherwise reads once, few, many or a size class.

>TRBV27|TRBD1|few|TRBJ1-2
CASSFETGGAYGYTF
TGTGCCAGCAGTTTCGAGACAGGGGGTGCTTATGGCTACACCTTC
>TRBV5-6|-|medium-sized|TRBJ2-7
CASSLGGDFYEQYF
TGTGCCAGCAGCTTGGGGGGGGACTTCTACGAGCAGTACTTC
>TRBV5-5|TRBD2|-|TRBJ2-7
CASNAGGREQYF
TGTGCCAGCAACGCGGGAGGGCGCGAGCAGTACTTC
>TRBV19|-|medium-sized|TRBJ2-5
CASRSGLQETQYF
TGTGCCAGTCGCAGCGGCCTCCAAGAGACCCAGTACTTC
>TRBV19|-|large|TRBJ2-7
CASSIDHGDEQYF
TGTGCCAGTAGTATAGATCATGGGGACGAGCAGTACTTC
>TRBV7-2|-|-|TRBJ2-6
CASSLDLSANVLTF
TGTGCCAGCAGCTTAGATTTGTCGGCCAACGTCCTGACTTTC
>TRBV6-5|TRBD1|few|TRBJ1-3
CASSSTGNHASRRNTIYF
TGTGCCAGCAGTTCGACAGGGAATCACGCAAGCCGAAGAAACACCATATATTTT
>TRBV6-5|-|medium-sized|TRBJ1-1
CASSYWGETEAFF
TGTGCCAGCAGTTACTGGGGGGAGACTGAAGCTTTCTTT
>TRBV6-5|TRBD1|hyperexpanded|TRBJ2-3
CASSYEGAQADTQYF
TGTGCCAGCAGTTACGAGGGGGCGCAGGCAGATACGCAGTATTTT
>TRBV6-5|-|medium-sized|TRBJ1-6
CASSIYEGDSPLHF
TGTGCCAGCAGCATCTACGAGGGGGACTCACCCCTCCACTTT
>TRBV5-6|-|large|TRBJ2-1
CASSSDYNEQFF
TGTGCCAGCAGCTCGGACTACAATGAGCAGTTCTTC
>TRBV19|-|large|TRBJ2-1
CASRAVGGGRDEQFF
TGTGCCAGTAGGGCCGTGGGGGGGGGCCGCGATGAGCAGTTCTTC
>TRBV27|TRBD2|hyperexpanded|TRBJ2-1
CASSPFSGAIYNEQFF
TGTGCCAGCAGCCCGTTTAGCGGGGCCATCTACAATGAGCAGTTCTTC
>TRBV6-5|-|large|TRBJ2-1
CASSLLGQYNEQFF
TGTGCCAGCAGTCTCCTTGGACAGTACAATGAGCAGTTCTTC
>TRBV19|-|medium-sized|TRBJ2-1
CASSRGEGLSSYNEQFF
TGTGCCAGTAGCCGTGGCGAGGGACTTAGCTCCTACAATGAGCAGTTCTTC
>TRBV20-1|TRBD2|few|TRBJ2-1
CSAASGSFDEQFF
TGCAGTGCTGCTAGCGGGTCCTTCGATGAGCAGTTCTTC
>TRBV12-3/TRBV12-4|-|-|TRBJ2-1
CASSLYLARAAYNKQFF
TGTGCCAGCAGTTTATATTTAGCGAGAGCGGCCTACAATAAGCAGTTCTTC
>TRBV10-3|-|-|TRBJ1-2
CAISDSTTDGYTF
TGTGCCATCAGTGATAGTACCACTGATGGCTACACCTTC
>TRBV6-5|TRBD1|-|TRBJ2-3
CASTEGGPYTQYF
TGTGCCAGCACCGAAGGGGGCCCATATACGCAGTATTTT
>TRBV6-5|TRBD1|few|TRBJ1-1
CASSFTGGAFF
TGTGCCAGCAGTTTTACAGGGGGAGCTTTCTTT
>TRBV6-6|-|few|TRBJ1-5
CASSPSFSNQPQHF
TGTGCCAGCAGCCCCTCTTTTAGCAATCAGCCCCAGCATTTT
>TRBV29-1|TRBD2|-|TRBJ2-3
CSVGLAGGTDTQYF
TGCAGCGTCGGACTAGCGGGAGGGACAGATACGCAGTATTTT
>TRBV29-1|-|medium-sized|TRBJ2-3
CSFAPGDTQYF
TGCAGCTTTGCACCTGGAGATACGCAGTATTTT
>TRBV20-1|-|large|TRBJ1-2
CSAIEGLRVAYGYTF
TGCAGTGCCATAGAGGGGCTTCGCGTTGCCTATGGCTACACCTTC
>TRBV10-3|-|-|TRBJ2-7
CAISNSNAYEQYF
TGTGCCATCAGTAACTCGAACGCCTACGAGCAGTACTTC
>TRBV6-5|-|medium-sized|TRBJ1-2
CASIAGTPYGYTF
TGTGCCAGCATAGCCGGGACACCATATGGCTACACCTTC
>TRBV6-5|TRBD2|large|TRBJ2-5
CASSDGTSGSMETQYF
TGTGCCAGCAGTGACGGGACTAGCGGGAGTATGGAGACCCAGTACTTC
>TRBV29-1|-|medium-sized|TRBJ2-1
CSVAVLYNEQFF
TGCAGCGTTGCAGTTCTCTACAATGAGCAGTTCTTC
>TRBV30|TRBD2|medium-sized|TRBJ2-5
CACHRGGAETQYF
TGTGCCTGCCACCGGGGGGGCGCAGAGACCCAGTACTTC
>TRBV30|-|medium-sized|TRBJ1-2
CAWSGRTGFDYGYTF
TGTGCCTGGAGTGGGAGAACAGGGTTTGACTATGGCTACACCTTC
>TRBV6-5|-|medium-sized|TRBJ2-3
CASSYSGEADTQYF
TGTGCCAGCAGTTACTCGGGGGAAGCAGATACGCAGTATTTT
>TRBV15|TRBD2|medium-sized|TRBJ2-2
CATSTPRASGLAGGVGELFF
TGTGCCACCAGCACCCCCCGAGCGTCGGGACTAGCGGGAGGAGTCGGGGAGCTGTTTTTT
>TRBV7-2|-|-|TRBJ2-2
CASSSGITAGELFF
TGTGCCAGCAGCTCTGGAATAACCGCCGGGGAGCTGTTTTTT
>TRBV5-6|-|-|TRBJ1-3
CASSPAGGTGNTIYF
TGTGCCAGCAGCCCAGCCGGTGGAACCGGAAACACCATATATTTT
>TRBV29-1|-|-|TRBJ2-3
CSVEGGKKDSPYTQYF
TGCAGCGTTGAAGGGGGTAAGAAGGATAGCCCGTATACGCAGTATTTT
>TRBV27|TRBD1|few|TRBJ2-7
CASSFNRDRLYEQYF
TGTGCCAGCAGTTTCAACCGGGACAGGCTCTACGAGCAGTACTTC
>TRBV20-1|-|-|TRBJ1-2
CSAGKETGNYGYTF
TGCAGTGCCGGAAAGGAAACAGGGAACTATGGCTACACCTTC
>TRBV5-7|TRBD1|-|TRBJ2-7
CASSPVGQGAHTYEQYF
TGTGCCAGCAGCCCCGTTGGTCAGGGGGCCCATACCTACGAGCAGTACTTC
>TRBV12-3/TRBV12-4|-|few|TRBJ1-4
CASSLPQGQDEKLFF
TGTGCCAGCAGTTTACCTCAGGGACAAGACGAAAAACTGTTTTTT
>TRBV29-1|TRBD1|-|TRBJ1-5
CSVGGTGDRDQPQHF
TGCAGCGTTGGGGGGACAGGGGATCGGGATCAGCCCCAGCATTTT
>TRBV10-3|-|-|TRBJ1-3
CAISEVQGADTIYF
TGTGCCATCAGTGAAGTACAGGGCGCAGACACCATATATTTT
>TRBV27|-|medium-sized|TRBJ1-6
CASSSSTNSPLHF
TGTGCCAGCAGTTCCAGTACCAATTCACCCCTCCACTTT
>TRBV27|-|medium-sized|TRBJ2-7
CASSLTATYEQYF
TGTGCCAGCAGTCTGACAGCTACCTACGAGCAGTACTTC
>TRBV20-1|-|-|TRBJ1-5
CSALVSEQPQHF
TGCAGTGCCCTGGTTAGTGAACAGCCCCAGCATTTT
>TRBV6-5|-|few|TRBJ1-5
CASSALTGYGNQPQHF
TGTGCCAGCAGTGCCCTGACCGGGTACGGCAATCAGCCCCAGCATTTT
>TRBV6-6|-|-|TRBJ1-4
CASSYSPGAGEKLFF
TGTGCCAGCAGTTACTCTCCGGGGGCCGGTGAAAAACTGTTTTTT
>TRBV6-5|-|medium-sized|TRBJ1-2
CASSSGNYGYTF
TGTGCCAGCAGTTCGGGGAACTATGGCTACACCTTC
>TRBV27|-|-|TRBJ1-4
CASRRNRDEEKLFF
TGTGCCAGCAGACGAAACAGGGATGAAGAAAAACTGTTTTTT
>TRBV29-1|-|large|TRBJ1-5
CSVGWDPGRAQPQHF
TGCAGCGTTGGATGGGACCCCGGGCGGGCTCAGCCCCAGCATTTT